Presented here are 19 T cell receptor beta chains from one specimen sequenced in a study of cytomegalovirus exposure and HLA in healthy donors. The PCR made use of 60 Vbeta and 13 Jbeta primers. The data were produced by immunoSEQ multiplex PCR, yet TCRdb's version contains in-frame clones alone and is incomplete. In the table there are about 94,000 clones, 7.6% of which are singletons. Sequenced sample: PBMCs. All receptors derive from a man aged 50 to 59 in good health and CMV-seronegative.

The J gene is TRBJ2-5, the V gene TRBV28; TRBD1 might be the D (6 bases). V was shortened by 6 bases and J by 7 bases, with 18 bases between the two germline ends. Germline V lookup: CDR1 MDHEN, CDR2 SYDVKM. This CDR3 is 14 amino acids long. CDR3 protein: CASRIVGASRTQYF. The CDR3, as DNA: TGTGCCAGCAGGATCGTGGGGGCCTCAAGGACCCAGTACTTC.

The chain joins TRBV27 to TRBJ2-3; a weak D match, TRBD2 (5 bases). Germline loops: CDR1 MNHEY, CDR2 SMNVEV (reference sequence). This CDR3 spans 16 amino acids. The V end lost 6 bases, the J end lost 5 bases, and 21 bases lay between the germline ends. CDR3 nucleotide sequence: TGTGCCAGCAGCAAAGCCGGGATTCAGTTCAGAGATACGCAGTATTTT. Amino acids: CASSKAGIQFRDTQYF.

This chain connects TRBV18 to TRBJ2-1, with TRBD2 matching over 14 bases. In germline, CDR1 is KGHSH, CDR2 LQKENI. This CDR3 comprises 16 residues. The V segment lost 0 bases and the J segment 9 bases; nucleotides outside the gene matches: 4. In DNA, the CDR3 is TGTGCCAGCTCACCACCGACTAGCGGGAGGGCTGGTGAGCAGTTCTTC. Translating gives CASSPPTSGRAGEQFF.

This clone was counted only a few times. This rearrangement joins TRBV27 to TRBJ2-7; 8 bases are a match to TRBD1. The germline CDR1 and CDR2 sequences are MNHEY and SMNVEV (reference sequence). V trimming: 6 bases; J trimming: 6 bases; junction bases outside the gene matches: 4. This CDR3 has 12 residues. This chain's CDR3 is CASSHGQGEQYF. CDR3 sequence (DNA): TGTGCCAGCAGCCATGGACAGGGCGAGCAGTACTTC.

This clone was detected a few times. The chain links TRBV5-1 to TRBJ1-4; TRBD1 matches at 9 bases. Germline loops: CDR1 SGHRS, CDR2 YFSETQ. J lost 7 bases, V lost 0 bases, and 10 bases had no gene match. This CDR3 spans 17 amino acids. The CDR3 loop reads CASSLDSGTGKGEKLFF. In DNA, the CDR3 is TGCGCCAGCAGCTTGGACTCCGGGACAGGGAAGGGTGAAAAACTGTTTTTT.

This clone came up a few times. This chain connects TRBV19 to TRBJ1-1, with D unresolved. This CDR3 comprises 11 residues. CDR1 is LNHDA, CDR2 SQIVND, per germline (reference sequence). Deletions cut 3 bases from V and 7 bases from J, with 6 bases between. The CDR3 loop is CASSISGEAFF. For the CDR3, the DNA is TGTGCCAGTAGTATCTCGGGTGAAGCTTTCTTT. Variable domain in full (rest from reference TRBV19 and TRBJ1-1): DGGITQSPKYLFRKEGQNVTLSCEQNLNHDAMYWYRQDPGQGLRLIYYSQIVNDFQKGDIAEGYSVSREKKESFPLTVTSAQKNPTAFYLCASSISGEAFFGQGTRLTVV.

The rearrangement links TRBV5-1 to TRBJ2-3; the D gene is possibly TRBD2 (5 bases). Germline values: CDR1 SGHRS, CDR2 YFSETQ. The CDR3 runs to 14 residues. The ends were cut back, 0 bases at V and 3 bases at J, with 8 bases in the middle. CDR3 bases: TGCGCCAGCAGCTTGGGGGAGATTACAGATACGCAGTATTTT. Encoded protein: CASSLGEITDTQYF.

This clone was detected ten times or more. The rearrangement joins TRBV28 to TRBJ2-1; D is unclear. Germline values: CDR1 MDHEN, CDR2 SYDVKM. The CDR3 extends over 12 amino acids. The V and J ends lost 6 bases and 5 bases respectively, with 8 bases between them. The CDR3 region is CASSSSDNEQFF. The CDR3 nucleotides read TGTGCCAGCAGCTCCTCGGACAATGAGCAGTTCTTC.

V and J are TRBV19 and TRBJ2-2; D uncertain. V dropped 8 bases and J dropped 7 bases, with 14 bases sitting between them. This CDR3 has 13 residues. Germline values: CDR1 LNHDA, CDR2 SQIVND (reference sequence). This CDR3 is CASGVVTGGELFF. The CDR3 nucleotides are TGTGCCAGTGGAGTAGTGACGGGCGGGGAGCTGTTTTTT. Full variable domain (missing parts from reference TRBV19 and TRBJ2-2): DGGITQSPKYLFRKEGQNVTLSCEQNLNHDAMYWYRQDPGQGLRLIYYSQIVNDFQKGDIAEGYSVSREKKESFPLTVTSAQKNPTAFYLCASGVVTGGELFFGEGSRLTVL.

This clone was counted a few times. The chain carries TRBV28 and TRBJ1-1; D ambiguous. V lost 5 bases to trimming and J lost 4 bases, with 11 bases between them. The CDR3 has 13 residues. From germline, CDR1 is MDHEN and CDR2 SYDVKM. CDR3 region: CASSTVRFTEAFF. The CDR3 DNA follows: TGTGCCAGCAGTACCGTACGGTTCACTGAAGCTTTCTTT.

This clone was recorded a few times. The chain employs TRBV30 and TRBJ2-1; TRBD2 matches 13 bases. The germline V gene has CDR1 GTSNPN and CDR2 SVGIG (reference sequence). This CDR3 contains 15 residues. Germline trimming cut 0 bases from V and 7 bases from J; bases unmatched to any gene: 3. The CDR3 sequence is CAWSVGLAGVNEQFF. The CDR3 DNA sequence: TGTGCCTGGAGTGTAGGACTAGCGGGAGTAAATGAGCAGTTCTTC.

This clone was counted only a few times. The rearrangement links TRBV28 to TRBJ1-4; no firm D call. Germline assignment: CDR1 MDHEN and CDR2 SYDVKM. The CDR3 loop spans 14 amino acids. V was clipped by 7 bases and J by 0 bases, with 9 bases between them. The CDR3 is CASTFSATNEKLFF. CDR3 nucleotide sequence: TGTGCCAGCACGTTTAGTGCAACTAATGAAAAACTGTTTTTT.

This clone occurred a few times. The J gene is TRBJ2-2, the V gene TRBV6-4; 13 bases are a match to TRBD2. The V segment lost 7 bases and the J segment 1 base; nucleotides outside the gene matches: 12. The CDR3 is 19 residues long. Germline V CDR1 and CDR2: MRHNA, SNTAGT. The CDR3 reads CASTLMTSGGTLNTGELFF. In DNA, the CDR3 is TGTGCCAGCACCTTGATGACTAGCGGGGGGACATTGAACACCGGGGAGCTGTTTTTT.

The chain is built from TRBV29-1 and TRBJ2-1; 9 bases fit TRBD2. The CDR3 totals 13 residues. Trimming took 3 bases from V and 6 from J; bases not matched to a gene: 3. Per the germline V gene, CDR1 is SQVTM and CDR2 is ANQGSEA. CDR3 nucleotides: TGCAGCGTTGACGTAGCGGGAGCCAATGAGCAGTTCTTC. Its translation is CSVDVAGANEQFF.

V usage is TRBV6-6 and J usage is TRBJ2-1; tentatively, D is TRBD2 (5 bases). CDR3 length: 16 residues. Germline V CDR1 and CDR2: MNHNY, SVGAGI (reference sequence). Trimming pared 2 bases from V and 5 bases from J, leaving 16 bases between. The CDR3 DNA follows: TGTGCCAGCAGTTACCTCGGGGTCGGGATAAACAATGAGCAGTTCTTC. Amino acids: CASSYLGVGINNEQFF.

The chain recombines TRBV30 with TRBJ1-5, with a weak D call TRBD1 (5 bases). CDR1 GTSNPN and CDR2 SVGIG come from the germline V gene (reference sequence). Trimming took off 1 base at V and 5 bases at J, with 12 bases between the two ends. The CDR3 has 14 residues. CDR3 nucleotide sequence: TGTGCCTGGAGTGCGGACAAGGATCATCAGCCCCAGCATTTT. Translation: CAWSADKDHQPQHF.

This clone was seen more than once but under ten times. The gene calls are TRBV28 and TRBJ1-4; 9 nucleotides align to TRBD1. The V segment lost 6 bases and the J segment 3 bases; nucleotides outside the gene matches: 8. The CDR3 consists of 16 residues. Germline V gene sequence: CDR1 MDHEN, CDR2 SYDVKM. For the CDR3, the DNA is TGTGCCAGCAGGAACAGGGGGCCGGTTGCTAATGAAAAACTGTTTTTT. Residues: CASRNRGPVANEKLFF.

This clone turned up a few times. The CDR3 is CASSVAGLSVYEQYF. CDR3 sequence (DNA): TGTGCCAGCAGCGTTGCAGGTTTAAGTGTCTACGAGCAGTACTTC. The rearrangement links TRBV5-6 to TRBJ2-5; D ambiguous. The end of the DNA fits TRBJ2-7 better, so the J call may be wrong. Germline CDR1 SGHDT, CDR2 YYEEEE. The length of the CDR3 is 15 residues.

The rearrangement joins TRBV18 to TRBJ1-4; D remains unclear. The CDR3 totals 16 residues. Per germline, CDR1 KGHSH and CDR2 LQKENI. Trimming cost V 2 bases and J 0 bases, with 10 bases left between them. CDR3 sequence (DNA): TGTGCCAGCTCACCAGGCGGGTCTGCAACTAATGAAAAACTGTTTTTT. As protein: CASSPGGSATNEKLFF.